This TCR beta chain was captured by sequencing in a study of graft-versus-host responses after intestinal transplantation. Study details: Isolated intestinal, liver-intestinal, or multivisceral transplants were what recipients had. Each patient got anti-thymocyte globulin induction, then tacrolimus and steroids for around 3 years.

The CDR3 covers 13 residues. Germline V gives CDR1 SGHVS, CDR2 FNYEAQ. V was trimmed by 4 bases and J by 7 bases, leaving 14 bases between them. Method: immunoSEQ multiplex PCR; TCRdb's copy keeps in-frame clones and lacks some. The repertoire consists of around 84,000 clones, with roughly four fifths occurring once and the leading ten covering approximately 18%. A single count supports this clone. Its antigen is currently unknown. Study-level results: Detected in recipient marrow were GvH clones, some of which were first observed in ileum or blood. Researchers found peak circulating GvH clone levels linked to early post-transplant HvG declines.

This clonotype originated in a human donor who received an intestinal transplant. The chain uses TRBV7-6 and TRBJ2-7, with D perhaps matching TRBD1 (5 bases). Sequencing was performed on unstimulated CD8+ T cells sorted from spleen or lymph node cells, taken before intestinal transplant. The CDR3 is CASSYRLGEEQYF. In nucleotides, the CDR3 is TGTGCCAGCAGCTACCGGCTAGGGGAAGAGCAGTACTTC.